The present entry profiles one TCR beta chain with its context. Its target is unknown. This record belongs to a study of cytomegalovirus exposure and HLA in healthy donors. With 60 Vbeta and 13 Jbeta primers, the PCR was carried out. Libraries were prepared by immunoSEQ multiplex PCR; TCRdb keeps only in-frame clonotypes and omits some of them. The sample consists of tens of thousands of clones, 60% to 75% of them appearing once. Study results and caveats: Analysis performed later found more than 15,000 TCR beta sequences associated with HLA alleles at 0.05 false discovery rate.

Germline V gives CDR1 ENHRY, CDR2 SYGVKD. V shed 4 bases, J shed 4 bases, and the junction held 2 bases outside the gene matches. The CDR3 loop spans 13 amino acids. The sample comprised PBMCs. The source of this sequence is a man aged 35-49 years in good health and CMV-seropositive. The chain recombines TRBV10-3 with TRBJ1-1; 8 bases are shared with TRBD1. As DNA, the CDR3 is TGTGCCATCAGTGTACAGGGGGGCACTGAAGCTTTCTTT. Translating gives CAISVQGGTEAFF.